This note documents a single TCR beta chain sequence. Its antigen remains undetermined. It has no much larger one-base neighbor in the sample; base qualities were not kept. The record originates from a study of cytomegalovirus exposure and HLA in healthy donors listed by TCRdb under 2017. In the study overall: In an earlier analysis of roughly 590 of the donors, 250 to 300 Gb of sequence data and some 120 million unique TCR beta sequences from 180 million or so T cells were reported. Approximately 310 gigabases of sequencing data and around 85 million unique TCR sequences made up an early release that covered under 750 HLA-typed donors. Among the roughly 370 genotyped donors, 81% belonged to the genetic ancestry cluster associated with self-reported Caucasian donors. The study aimed to test whether signatures of past pathogen exposure could be identified by cataloging public T cell receptors. Using immunosequencing, the study profiled T cell repertoires from 640 or so subjects and related those repertoires to cytomegalovirus serostatus. Along with the approximately 650-subject first cohort, a separate validation cohort of some 130 different subjects was used. High-throughput TCR immunosequencing, statistical association of individual TCRs with disease status, and machine learning were combined to predict cytomegalovirus infection status. To study patterns of TCR occurrence, a later analysis re-analyzed previously published TCR beta repertoires from around 660 donors and added high-resolution HLA genotyping. The later analysis used no new phenotypic data to find candidate immune exposures, relying instead on TCR beta sequences and their occurrence across donors. An earlier analysis of some 500 of the donors used high-throughput TCR beta sequencing to judge whether each TCR beta V gene segment behaved as functional or pseudogenic. Donor age, sex, ethnicity and CMV serostatus were compiled alongside the repertoire data. Genome-wide SNP genotypes for about 55% of the roughly 670 donors were used in a later genetic analysis, which treated that subset as a discovery cohort. All discovery cohort repertoires had been generated using a single sequencing platform. HLA typing included class I and class II loci at four-digit resolution. Typing coverage differed by locus: A, B, C, DRB1 and DQB1 were typed in roughly 620-640 donors, DQA1 in about 510, DPA1 in over 600, and DPB1 in approximately 450. Because of strong linkage in the cohort, a handful of DR-DQ haplotypes were treated as single units for association and clustering. On average, about 200,000 unique TCR beta nucleotide sequences were sequenced per donor among 398 genotyped donors of the cohort, with roughly 20% of those sequences being non-productive.

Receptor amplification or capture employed the immunoSEQ multiplex PCR assay. For the multiplex PCR, a mixture combining 60 forward primers for TCR Vbeta segments and 13 reverse primers for TCR Jbeta segments was used. The CDR3 region of rearranged TCR beta genes was amplified from genomic DNA by a multiplex PCR assay. On the Illumina HiSeq System, the amplified TCR beta libraries were sequenced as 87-base-pair reads. As for how the authors treated the data: A later analysis counted some 80 million unique TCR beta chains across the 690 or so repertoires, and roughly 10 million of these chains were shared by at least two donors. Raw reads were error-corrected and collapsed into unique sequences by a nearest-neighbor algorithm in which closely related sequences were merged to remove PCR and sequencing errors. V, D and J gene segments were assigned by aligning CDR3 sequences to IMGT reference sequences. For a sequence to be retained, a match of at least six nucleotides to both a V gene segment and a J gene segment was required. A rearrangement counted as productive if the CDR3 had no stop codons and remained in frame with V and J, and every other rearrangement counted as non-productive. CDR3 was defined according to IMGT convention as the region running from the second conserved V-encoded cysteine to the conserved J-encoded phenylalanine. The earlier analysis of approximately 590 of the donors excluded any sequence lacking an unambiguous match to a single V gene segment. In an earlier analysis of 450 to 700 of the donors, V segments were called functional above 56.7% productive rearrangements and were called segregating when the between-donor standard deviation exceeded 5%. To diagnose cytomegalovirus status from the catalog of TCR beta chain sequences, a statistical classification framework was built. A later analysis assigned V and J genes by comparing TCR nucleotide sequences with IMGT/GENE-DB human TR gene sequences. The TCRdist pipeline was used in a later analysis to assign CDR3 sequences and most-parsimonious VDJ recombination scenarios. In a later analysis, each TCR beta chain was defined by its CDR3 amino acid sequence together with its V-gene family, and reads lacking a unique V-gene family were excluded. In a later analysis, 500 to 650 highly shared, low-generation-probability nucleotide sequences were removed to address suspected cross-contamination and a sequencing artifact. In a later analysis, a clonal expansion index was calculated for each public chain from normalized within-repertoire ranks of inferred template counts. In a later analysis, generation probabilities were computed with a VDJ recombination model fitted to out-of-frame rearrangements, and the resulting probabilities were checked against IGoR. Hypergeometric tests were used in a later analysis to score TCR-TCR, TCR-HLA and TCR-CMV co-occurrence, with a repertoire-size bias correction applied to the TCR pairs. A later analysis estimated false discovery rates by permuting HLA or CMV assignments 20 times. In a later analysis, co-occurring TCRs were grouped using DBSCAN, and TCRdist sequence similarity was added for clustering within HLA-allele-positive subsets. Co-occurrence clustering excluded repertoires with fewer than 30,000 or more than 120,000 public chains, plus five with anomalous nucleotide sharing. The clones in this table, taken by TCRdb from immuneACCESS, are in-frame only. Not every clone is retained; where verified, under half of the shortfall comes from an unresolved V gene, and the cause of the rest is unknown. D and trimming were read from the DNA, whereas the V and J calls and clone size are those reported in that table. The sample yields tens of thousands of clones; approximately 82% were counted once. The ten most abundant clones make up approximately 2.3% of the sample.

The investigation overall reported the following: A cluster of highly shared sequence variants was judged likely to represent a technical artifact of the sequencing pipeline. In a later genetic analysis, a missense DCLRE1C variant was associated with V-gene and J-gene trimming of TCR beta chains, and the association was replicated in an independent cohort. Correlated functional status among segregating V segments might be attributable to linkage disequilibrium, but an unknown experimental factor could not be ruled out. Assigning TCR associations to individual alleles was difficult when HLA alleles, especially DR and DQ, strongly co-occurred. In vitro tests confirmed that a few of the cytomegalovirus-associated TCR beta chains recognize cytomegalovirus antigens. HLA typing was unavailable for some donors at each locus, so association tests used only the typed subset. The presence/absence analyses assumed that sequencing depth was roughly uniform across donors, and that assumption may not be true. In a later analysis, most CMV-associated TCR beta chains were found to appear HLA-restricted, with HLA associations seemingly driven largely by CMV exposure. A further reported finding was that TCR beta sequences accurately predicted the HLA-A and HLA-B alleles for most subjects in the first cohort. In an earlier analysis of fewer than 700 of the donors, most TCR beta V segments appeared in productive rearrangements about 90% or about 30% of the time, broadly matching IMGT annotations. In a later analysis, several top co-occurrence clusters were reported to appear linked to parvovirus B19, influenza, CMV and Epstein-Barr virus. Compared with the roughly 710-donor mean, donors in an Asian-associated ancestry cluster had fewer N-insertions in productive TCRs, according to a later genetic analysis. A total of 150 to 200 TCR beta chains were listed by the study as associated with cytomegalovirus. This cohort had only TCR beta chains sequenced, and the lack of alpha or paired-chain data limited which features could be detected. A later analysis found that TCR association rates varied across HLA loci, with DRB1 alleles showing the most associated TCRs and HLA-C alleles the fewest. Most TCR sequences were seen in very few donors, while some public TCRs were found in many individuals. The authors suggested that the approach could potentially be generalized to other disease states and immunological phenotypes. Compared with equally common non-associated chains, HLA-associated TCR beta chains in a later analysis were more clonally expanded and had lower generation probabilities. In both the original and validation cohorts, the classifier was reported to diagnose cytomegalovirus status with high specificity and sensitivity. Immune exposure information for the cohort was limited to CMV serostatus. Because the 87-base-pair reads could not distinguish some IMGT-functional V segments, including TRBV6-2 and TRBV6-3, those segments were excluded. The earlier analysis of approximately 540 of the donors excluded over 15 rarely observed V segments, including chromosome 9 orphons, because counts were too low. In a later analysis, around 15,000 TCR beta sequences were associated with specific HLA alleles at a false discovery rate of 0.05.

Spanning cysteine to phenylalanine, the CDR3 consists of 17 amino acids. Just CDR3 DNA is preserved here, 51 bases in frame from base 1. CDR1 is given as MDHEN and CDR2 as SYDVKM, both from the germline V gene. Trimming costs V 5 bases and J 0 bases, and their ends lie 16 bases apart. The cohort was made up of under 800 healthy bone marrow donors. Cohort members were all nominally healthy when sampled, although unrecorded immune exposures were likely present. The donor was CMV seronegative and belonged to the group of over 350 seronegative cohort members. A peripheral blood sample was provided by each donor, and peripheral blood mononuclear cells were used for TCR beta sequencing. Genomic DNA extraction from the blood cell samples was performed with the Qiagen DNeasy Blood Extraction Kit.

The chain is encoded by TRBV28 joined to TRBJ1-4, with no confident D gene call. Sequenced: PBMCs. This clonotype was sampled from a man aged 35 to 55 in good health and CMV-seronegative. The CDR3 loop reads CASSPHPFEATNEKLFF. Read as DNA, the sequence is TGTGCCAGCAGTCCACACCCTTTCGAAGCAACTAATGAAAAACTGTTTTTT.